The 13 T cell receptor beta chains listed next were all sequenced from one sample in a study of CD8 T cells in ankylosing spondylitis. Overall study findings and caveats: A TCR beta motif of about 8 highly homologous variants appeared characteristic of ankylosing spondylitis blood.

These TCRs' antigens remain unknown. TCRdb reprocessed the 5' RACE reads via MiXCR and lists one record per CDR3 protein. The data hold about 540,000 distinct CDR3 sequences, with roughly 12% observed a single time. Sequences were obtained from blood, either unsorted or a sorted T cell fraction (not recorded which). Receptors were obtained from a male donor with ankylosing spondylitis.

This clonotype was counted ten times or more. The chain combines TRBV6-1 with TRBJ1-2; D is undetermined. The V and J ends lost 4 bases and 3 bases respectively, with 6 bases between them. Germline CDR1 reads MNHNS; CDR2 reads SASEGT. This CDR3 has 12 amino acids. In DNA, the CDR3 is TGTGCCAGCAGTGGAAATCACTATGGCTACACCTTC. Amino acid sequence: CASSGNHYGYTF.

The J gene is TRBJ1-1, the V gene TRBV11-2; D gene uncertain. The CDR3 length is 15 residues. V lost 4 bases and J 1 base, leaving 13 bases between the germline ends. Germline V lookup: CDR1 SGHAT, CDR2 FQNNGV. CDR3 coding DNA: TGTGCCAGCAGCTCCTATCCCTCGAAGAACACTGAAGCTTTCTTT. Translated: CASSSYPSKNTEAFF.

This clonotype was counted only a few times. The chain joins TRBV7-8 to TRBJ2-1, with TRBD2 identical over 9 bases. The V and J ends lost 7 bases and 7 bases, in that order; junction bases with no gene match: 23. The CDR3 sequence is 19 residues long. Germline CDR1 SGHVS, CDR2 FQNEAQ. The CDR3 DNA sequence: TGTGCCAGCAAACGACGCGGGGGGTCTAGCGGGATGCAGGGGAATGAGCAGTTCTTC. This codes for CASKRRGGSSGMQGNEQFF. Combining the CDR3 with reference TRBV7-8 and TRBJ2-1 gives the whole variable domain GAGVSQSPRYKVAKRGQDVALRCDPISGHVSLFWYQQALGQGPEFLTYFQNEAQLDKSGLPSDRFFAERPEGSVSTLKIQRTQQEDSAVYLCASKRRGGSSGMQGNEQFFGPGTRLTVL.

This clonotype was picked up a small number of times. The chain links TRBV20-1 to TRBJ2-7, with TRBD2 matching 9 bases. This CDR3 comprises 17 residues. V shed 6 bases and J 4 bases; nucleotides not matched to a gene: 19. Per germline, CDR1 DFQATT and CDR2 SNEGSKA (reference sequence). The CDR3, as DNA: TGCAGTGCCCCACCCGGCGGGAGGGCCTTTTCGAAGTACGAGCAGTACGTC. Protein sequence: CSAPPGGRAFSKYEQYV.

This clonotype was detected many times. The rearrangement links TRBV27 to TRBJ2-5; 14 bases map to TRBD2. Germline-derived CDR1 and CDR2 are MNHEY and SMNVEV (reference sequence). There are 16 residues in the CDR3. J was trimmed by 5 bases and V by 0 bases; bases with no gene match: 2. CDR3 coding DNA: TGTGCCAGCAGTTTATCCGGACTAGCGGGAGGTGAGACCCAGTACTTC. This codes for CASSLSGLAGGETQYF.

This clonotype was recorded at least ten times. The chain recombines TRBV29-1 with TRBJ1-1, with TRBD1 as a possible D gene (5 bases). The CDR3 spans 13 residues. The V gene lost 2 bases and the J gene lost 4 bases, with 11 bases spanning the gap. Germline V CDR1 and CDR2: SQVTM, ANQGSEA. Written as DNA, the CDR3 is TGCAGCGTTGAAAGTTACAGGAGCACTGAAGCTTTCTTT. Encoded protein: CSVESYRSTEAFF. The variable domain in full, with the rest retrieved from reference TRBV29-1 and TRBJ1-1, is SAVISQKPSRDICQRGTSLTIQCQVDSQVTMMFWYRQQPGQSLTLIATANQGSEATYESGFVIDKFPISRPNLTFSTLTVSNMSPEDSSIYLCSVESYRSTEAFFGQGTRLTVV.

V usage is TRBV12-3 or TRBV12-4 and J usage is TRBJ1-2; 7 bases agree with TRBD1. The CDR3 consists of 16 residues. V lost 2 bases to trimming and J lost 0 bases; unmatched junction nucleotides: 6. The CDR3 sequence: CASSLPPGTANYGYTF. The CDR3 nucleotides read TGTGCCAGCAGTTTACCCCCCGGGACAGCTAACTATGGCTACACCTTC.

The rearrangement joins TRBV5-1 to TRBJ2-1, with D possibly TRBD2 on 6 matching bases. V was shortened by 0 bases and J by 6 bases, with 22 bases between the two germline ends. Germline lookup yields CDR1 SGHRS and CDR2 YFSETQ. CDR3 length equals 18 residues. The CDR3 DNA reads TGCGCCAGCAGCTTGGATGTACGGGGGAGCGGGTTCTCCAATGAGCAGTTCTTC. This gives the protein CASSLDVRGSGFSNEQFF. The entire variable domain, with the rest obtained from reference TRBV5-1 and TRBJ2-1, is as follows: KAGVTQTPRYLIKTRGQQVTLSCSPISGHRSVSWYQQTPGQGLQFLFEYFSETQRNKGNFPGRFSGRQFSNSRSEMNVSTLELGDSALYLCASSLDVRGSGFSNEQFFGPGTRLTVL.

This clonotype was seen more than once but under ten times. CDR3 DNA: TGTGCCAGCAGTCTCCACAGGGAGCAAGAGACCCAGTACTTC. It codes for CASSLHREQETQYF. This chain joins TRBV12-3 or TRBV12-4 and TRBJ2-5; a possible D gene is TRBD1 (6 bases). This CDR3 comprises 14 residues. The germline V and J ends were trimmed by 5 bases and 2 bases, with 12 bases remaining between them.

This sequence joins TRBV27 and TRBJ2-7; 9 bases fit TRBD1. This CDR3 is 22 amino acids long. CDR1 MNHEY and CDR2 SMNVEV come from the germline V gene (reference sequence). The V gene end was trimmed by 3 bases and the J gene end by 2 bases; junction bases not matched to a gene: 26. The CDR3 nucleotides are TGTGCCAGCAGTTTTCGGGGAAGGGGGGGGACAGGGAACTCCCCTACCCCCTACGAGCAGTACTTC. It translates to CASSFRGRGGTGNSPTPYEQYF.

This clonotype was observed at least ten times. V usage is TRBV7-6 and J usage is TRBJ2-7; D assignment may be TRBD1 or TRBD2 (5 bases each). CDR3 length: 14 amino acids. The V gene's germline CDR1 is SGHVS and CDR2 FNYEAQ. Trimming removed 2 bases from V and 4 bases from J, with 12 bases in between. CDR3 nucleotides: TGTGCCAGCAGCTTATCGGGGCTACTATACGAGCAGTACTTC. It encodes CASSLSGLLYEQYF. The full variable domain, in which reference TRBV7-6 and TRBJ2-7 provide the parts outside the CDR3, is GAGVSQSPRYKVTKRGQDVALRCDPISGHVSLYWYRQALGQGPEFLTYFNYEAQQDKSGLPNDRFSAERPEGSISTLTIQRTEQRDSAMYRCASSLSGLLYEQYFGPGTRLTVT.

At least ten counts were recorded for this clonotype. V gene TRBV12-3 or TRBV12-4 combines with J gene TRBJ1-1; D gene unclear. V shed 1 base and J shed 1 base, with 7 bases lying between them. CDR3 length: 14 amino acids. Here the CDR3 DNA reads TGTGCCAGCAGTTTAGGCCGGTGGAACACTGAAGCTTTCTTT. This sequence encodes CASSLGRWNTEAFF.

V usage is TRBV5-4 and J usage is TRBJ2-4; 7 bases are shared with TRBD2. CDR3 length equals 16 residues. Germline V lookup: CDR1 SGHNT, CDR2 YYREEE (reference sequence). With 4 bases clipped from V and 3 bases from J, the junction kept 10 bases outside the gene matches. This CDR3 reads CASSRQGGRNKNIQYF. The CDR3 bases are TGTGCCAGCAGCCGCCAGGGAGGGCGGAACAAAAACATTCAGTACTTC.